These T cell receptor beta chains were read from a single sample in a study of CD8+CD57+ T cells in acquired aplastic anemia. TCRdb analysed the reads with MiXCR anew, one entry per CDR3 protein. The repertoire consists of 150,000 to 200,000 distinct CDR3 sequences, with approximately 52% occurring once and the leading ten covering around 1.8%. The sequenced material came from sorted CD4+, CD8+, or CD8+CD57+ T cells (not recorded which) from PBMCs. Receptor source: a human donor with aplastic anemia. The CDR3 runs from the conserved cysteine through the conserved F or W. The D gene is left open where the match is weak. Part of the rows lack a size; the others show once, few, many or a class for expanded clones.

TRBV29-1	TRBJ1-4	.	.	CSVEWGFGEKLFF	TGCAGCGTTGAATGGGGGTTCGGTGAAAAACTGTTTTTT
TRBV3-1	TRBJ2-1	TRBD2	many	CASSLGTSGGSSYNEQFF	TGTGCCAGCAGCCTTGGGACTAGCGGGGGCTCTTCCTACAATGAGCAGTTCTTC
TRBV5-5	TRBJ1-2	TRBD1	few	CASSSRGPGDYGYTF	TGTGCCAGCAGCTCCAGGGGGCCAGGGGACTATGGCTACACCTTC
TRBV29-1	TRBJ2-7	TRBD2	.	CSVKGGQVSSYGQYF	TGCAGCGTGAAGGGAGGGCAGGTGAGCTCCTACGGGCAGTACTTC
TRBV6-1	TRBJ2-7	TRBD2	.	CVTSGTSIHEQYF	TGTGTCACCTCCGGGACTAGTATACACGAGCAGTACTTC
TRBV7-2	TRBJ1-2	.	.	CASSLGFEPYGYTF	TGTGCCAGCAGCTTAGGTTTCGAACCCTATGGCTACACCTTC
TRBV5-6	TRBJ2-7	.	many	CASSFRGYEQYF	TGTGCCAGCAGCTTTCGAGGCTACGAGCAGTACTTC
TRBV5-4	TRBJ1-6	.	.	CASSLGTSNNSPLHF	TGTGCCAGCAGCTTGGGGACATCTAATAATTCACCCCTCCACTTT
TRBV18	TRBJ1-2	.	.	CASSPPSRDSNGYTF	TGTGCCAGCTCACCACCGTCTAGGGATTCAAATGGCTACACCTTC
TRBV11-1	TRBJ2-3	TRBD2	.	CASSLRVAGGQDTQYF	TGTGCCAGCAGCTTAAGAGTAGCGGGAGGTCAAGATACGCAGTATTTT
TRBV10-2	TRBJ1-2	.	once	CASSDSGQNYGYTF	TGCGCCAGCAGTGACTCGGGGCAGAACTATGGCTACACCTTC
TRBV20-1	TRBJ1-1	.	.	CSALLSQNTEAFF	TGCAGTGCCCTACTATCACAGAACACTGAAGCTTTCTTT
TRBV5-1	TRBJ2-7	.	.	CASSRDTLYEQYF	TGCGCCAGCAGCAGGGACACCCTCTACGAGCAGTACTTC
TRBV25-1	TRBJ2-7	.	once	CASSPQGRSEQYF	TGCGCCAGCAGCCCACAGGGTCGGTCCGAGCAGTACTTC
TRBV5-1	TRBJ2-7	TRBD2	many	CASSLGGLANYEQYF	TGCGCCAGCAGCTTAGGGGGACTAGCCAACTACGAGCAGTACTTC
TRBV20-1	TRBJ2-1	TRBD2	once	CSARKAGVLISHNEQFF	TGCAGTGCTAGAAAAGCGGGAGTTTTAATCTCCCACAATGAGCAGTTCTTC
TRBV30	TRBJ2-2	.	.	CACIPGAYGTGELFF	TGTGCCTGCATACCAGGGGCATACGGCACCGGGGAGCTGTTTTTT
TRBV5-1	TRBJ1-2	TRBD1	many	CASSLDREGYTF	TGCGCCAGCAGCTTAGACAGGGAAGGCTACACCTTC
TRBV5-4	TRBJ1-2	.	many	CASSRGGEPPYGYTF	TGTGCCAGTTCCCGGGGGGGCGAACCCCCCTATGGCTACACCTTC
TRBV25-1	TRBJ1-4	TRBD1	.	CASSPTGLEKLFF	TGTGCCAGCAGTCCGACAGGGCTTGAAAAACTGTTTTTT
TRBV5-5	TRBJ2-1	TRBD2	many	CASSRLAGDGTNEQFF	TGTGCCAGCAGCCGACTAGCGGGAGATGGTACAAATGAGCAGTTCTTC
TRBV19	TRBJ2-7	TRBD1	.	CASRGTGANEQYF	TGTGCCAGTAGGGGGACAGGGGCCAACGAGCAGTACTTC
TRBV24-1	TRBJ1-4	.	.	CATSDSWEPKLFF	TGTGCCACCAGTGATTCCTGGGAGCCAAAACTGTTTTTT
TRBV4-3	TRBJ1-4	.	.	CASSQESSSHNEKLFF	TGCGCCAGCAGCCAAGAAAGCAGCAGCCATAATGAAAAACTGTTTTTT
TRBV19	TRBJ2-7	TRBD2	.	CASSRSSGESYEQYF	TGTGCCAGTAGTAGGAGTAGCGGGGAGTCCTACGAGCAGTACTTC
TRBV5-6	TRBJ1-1	TRBD1	many	CASSLQGTARGEAFF	TGTGCCAGCAGCTTGCAGGGGACAGCGCGGGGTGAAGCTTTCTTT